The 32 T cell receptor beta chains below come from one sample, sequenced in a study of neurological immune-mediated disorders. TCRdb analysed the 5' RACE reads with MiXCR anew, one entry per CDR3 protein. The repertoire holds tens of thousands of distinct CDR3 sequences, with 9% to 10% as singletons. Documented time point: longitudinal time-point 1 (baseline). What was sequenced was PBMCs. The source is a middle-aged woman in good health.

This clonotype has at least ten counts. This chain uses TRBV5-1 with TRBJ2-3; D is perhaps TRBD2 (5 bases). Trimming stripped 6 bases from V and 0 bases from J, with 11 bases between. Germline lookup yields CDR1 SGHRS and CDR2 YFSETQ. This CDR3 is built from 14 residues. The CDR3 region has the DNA TGCGCCAGCATCGACCCGGGGAGCACAGATACGCAGTATTTT. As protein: CASIDPGSTDTQYF.

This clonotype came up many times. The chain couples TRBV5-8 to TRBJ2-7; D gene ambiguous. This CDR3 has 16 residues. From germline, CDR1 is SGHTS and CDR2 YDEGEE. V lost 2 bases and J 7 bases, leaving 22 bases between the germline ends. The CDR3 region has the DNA TGTGCCAGCAGCTTAATGACGGAGCACCAGACGCTGGAGCAGTACTTC. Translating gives CASSLMTEHQTLEQYF.

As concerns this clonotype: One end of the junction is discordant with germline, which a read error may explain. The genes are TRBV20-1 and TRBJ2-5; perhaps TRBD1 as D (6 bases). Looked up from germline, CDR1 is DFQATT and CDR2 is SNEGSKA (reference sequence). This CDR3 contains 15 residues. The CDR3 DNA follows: TGCAATGCTCGCGACACAGGGACATCGGGGGAGACCCAGTACTTC. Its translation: CNARDTGTSGETQYF.

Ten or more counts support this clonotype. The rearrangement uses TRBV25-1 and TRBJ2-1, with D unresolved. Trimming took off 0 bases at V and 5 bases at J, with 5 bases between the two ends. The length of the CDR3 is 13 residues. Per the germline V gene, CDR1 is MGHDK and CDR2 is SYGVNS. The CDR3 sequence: CASSEYPNNEQFF. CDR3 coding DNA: TGTGCCAGCAGTGAATACCCGAACAATGAGCAGTTCTTC.

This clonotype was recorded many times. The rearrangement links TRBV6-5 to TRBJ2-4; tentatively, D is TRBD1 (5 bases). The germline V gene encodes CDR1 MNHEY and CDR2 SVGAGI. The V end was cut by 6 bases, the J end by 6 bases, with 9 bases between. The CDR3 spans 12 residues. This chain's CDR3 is CASREQGNIQYF. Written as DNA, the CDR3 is TGTGCCAGCAGAGAGCAGGGAAACATTCAGTACTTC.

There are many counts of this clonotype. CDR3 in DNA: TGTGCCAGCAGTTCCCTTGGCCGAGAGCTGTTTTTT. Protein: CASSSLGRELFF. J is TRBJ2-2 and V is TRBV6-6; D uncertain. Trimming removed 4 bases at V and 11 bases at J, with 11 bases between. The CDR3 is 12 residues long. Per germline, CDR1 MNHNY and CDR2 SVGAGI (reference sequence).

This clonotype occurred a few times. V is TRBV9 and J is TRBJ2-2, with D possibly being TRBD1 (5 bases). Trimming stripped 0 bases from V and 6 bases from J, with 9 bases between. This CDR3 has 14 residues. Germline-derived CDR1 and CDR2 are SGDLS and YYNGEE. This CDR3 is CASSVGQGAGELFF. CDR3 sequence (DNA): TGTGCCAGCAGCGTAGGTCAGGGCGCCGGGGAGCTGTTTTTT.

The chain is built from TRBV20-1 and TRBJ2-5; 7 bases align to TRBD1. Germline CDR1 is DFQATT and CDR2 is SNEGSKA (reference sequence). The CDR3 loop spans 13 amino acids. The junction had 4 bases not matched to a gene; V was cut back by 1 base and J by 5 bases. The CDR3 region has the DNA TGCAGTGCTAGAGGAAGGGGGCTGGAGACCCAGTACTTC. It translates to CSARGRGLETQYF.

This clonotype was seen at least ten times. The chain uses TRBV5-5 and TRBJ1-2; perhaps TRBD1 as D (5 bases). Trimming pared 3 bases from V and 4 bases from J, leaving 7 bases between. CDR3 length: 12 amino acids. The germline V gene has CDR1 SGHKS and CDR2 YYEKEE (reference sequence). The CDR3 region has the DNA TGTGCCAGCAGCTGGGGGGGCTATGGCTACACCTTC. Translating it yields CASSWGGYGYTF.

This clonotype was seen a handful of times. CDR3 sequence (DNA): TGCGCCAGCATGCGAGGGGCCAACACCGGGGAGCTGTTTTTT. Translation: CASMRGANTGELFF. The chain uses TRBV5-1 and TRBJ2-2, with D perhaps assigned TRBD1 or TRBD2 (5 bases each). In germline, CDR1 is SGHRS, CDR2 YFSETQ. The CDR3 totals 14 residues. Trimming took off 6 bases at V and 2 bases at J, with 11 bases between the two ends.

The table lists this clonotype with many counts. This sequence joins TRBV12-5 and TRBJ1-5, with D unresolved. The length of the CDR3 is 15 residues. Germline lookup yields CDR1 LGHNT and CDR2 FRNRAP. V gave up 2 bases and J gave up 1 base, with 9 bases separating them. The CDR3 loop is CASGLYFVSNQPQHF. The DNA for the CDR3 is TGTGCTAGTGGTTTGTATTTCGTAAGCAATCAGCCCCAGCATTTT. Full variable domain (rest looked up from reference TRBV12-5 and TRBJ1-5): DARVTQTPRHKVTEMGQEVTMRCQPILGHNTVFWYRQTMMQGLELLAYFRNRAPLDDSGMPKDRFSAEMPDATLATLKIQPSEPRDSAVYFCASGLYFVSNQPQHFGDGTRLSIL.

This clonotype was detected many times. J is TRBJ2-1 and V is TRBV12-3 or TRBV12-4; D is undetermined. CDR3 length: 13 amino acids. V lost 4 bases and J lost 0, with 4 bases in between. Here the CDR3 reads CASSSRSYNEQFF. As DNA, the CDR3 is TGTGCCAGCAGTTCCCGCTCCTACAATGAGCAGTTCTTC.

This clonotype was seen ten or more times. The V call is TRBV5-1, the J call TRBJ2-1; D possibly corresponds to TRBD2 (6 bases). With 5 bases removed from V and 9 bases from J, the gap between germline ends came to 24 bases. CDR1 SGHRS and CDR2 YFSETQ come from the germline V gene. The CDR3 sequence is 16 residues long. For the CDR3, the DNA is TGCGCCAGCAGGGGGGGATCGGACTCAAGCGTGGCTGAGCAGTTCTTC. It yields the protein CASRGGSDSSVAEQFF.

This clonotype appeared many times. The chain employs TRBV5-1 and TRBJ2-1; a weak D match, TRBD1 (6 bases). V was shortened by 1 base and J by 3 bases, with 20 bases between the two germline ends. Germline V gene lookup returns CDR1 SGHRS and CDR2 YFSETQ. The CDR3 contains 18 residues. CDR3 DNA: TGCGCCAGCAGCTTGTACGCGTACAGGGAGTGGGACTACAATGAGCAGTTCTTC. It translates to CASSLYAYREWDYNEQFF.

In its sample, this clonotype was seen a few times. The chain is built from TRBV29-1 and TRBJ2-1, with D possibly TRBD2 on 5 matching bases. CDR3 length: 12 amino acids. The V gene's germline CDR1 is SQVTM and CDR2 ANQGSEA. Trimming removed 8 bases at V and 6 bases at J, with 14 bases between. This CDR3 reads CSPRGPGNEQFF. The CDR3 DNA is TGCAGCCCCCGAGGGCCTGGCAATGAGCAGTTCTTC.

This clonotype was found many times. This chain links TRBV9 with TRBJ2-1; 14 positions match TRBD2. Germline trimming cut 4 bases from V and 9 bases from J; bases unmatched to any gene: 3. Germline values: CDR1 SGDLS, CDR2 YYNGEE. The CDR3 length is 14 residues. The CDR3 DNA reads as TGTGCCAGCAGCCTGGGACTAGCGGGAGTTGAGCAGTTCTTC. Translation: CASSLGLAGVEQFF. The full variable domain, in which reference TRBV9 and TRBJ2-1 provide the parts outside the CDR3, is DSGVTQTPKHLITATGQRVTLRCSPRSGDLSVYWYQQSLDQGLQFLIQYYNGEERAKGNILERFSAQQFPDLHSELNLSSLELGDSALYFCASSLGLAGVEQFFGPGTRLTVL.

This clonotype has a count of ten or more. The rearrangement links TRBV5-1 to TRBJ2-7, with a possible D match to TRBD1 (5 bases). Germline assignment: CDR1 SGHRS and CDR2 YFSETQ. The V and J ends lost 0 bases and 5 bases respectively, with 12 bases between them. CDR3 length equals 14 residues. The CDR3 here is CASSLAQGGDEQYF. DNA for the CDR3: TGCGCCAGCAGCTTGGCGCAGGGTGGGGACGAGCAGTACTTC.

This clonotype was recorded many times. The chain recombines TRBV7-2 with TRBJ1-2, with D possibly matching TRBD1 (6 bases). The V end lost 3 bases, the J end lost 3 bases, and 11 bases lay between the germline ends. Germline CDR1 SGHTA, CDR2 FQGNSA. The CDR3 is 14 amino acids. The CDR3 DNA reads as TGTGCCAGCAGCTTGCGGGACATTTACTATGGCTACACCTTC. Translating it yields CASSLRDIYYGYTF.

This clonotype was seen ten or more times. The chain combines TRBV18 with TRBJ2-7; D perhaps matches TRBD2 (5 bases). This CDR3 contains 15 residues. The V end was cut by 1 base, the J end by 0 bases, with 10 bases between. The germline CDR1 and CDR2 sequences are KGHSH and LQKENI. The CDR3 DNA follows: TGTGCCAGCTCACCACGCCGGGATACCTCCTACGAGCAGTACTTC. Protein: CASSPRRDTSYEQYF.

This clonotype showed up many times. The CDR3 protein is CSARALGTNLPEQYF. In nucleotides, the CDR3 is TGCAGTGCTAGGGCGCTTGGGACTAATCTCCCCGAGCAGTACTTC. The rearrangement uses TRBV20-1 and TRBJ2-7; 7 bases line up with TRBD2. Germline V gene lookup returns CDR1 DFQATT and CDR2 SNEGSKA (reference sequence). The CDR3 has 15 amino acids. The trim removed 3 bases at V and 6 bases at J, leaving 14 bases unmatched.

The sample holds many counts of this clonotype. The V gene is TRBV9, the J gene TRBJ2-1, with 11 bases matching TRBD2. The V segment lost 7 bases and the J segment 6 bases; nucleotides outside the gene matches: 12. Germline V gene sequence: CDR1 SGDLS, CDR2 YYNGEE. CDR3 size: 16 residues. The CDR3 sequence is CASGTRPGLAVNEQFF. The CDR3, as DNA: TGTGCCAGCGGCACACGCCCGGGACTAGCGGTCAATGAGCAGTTCTTC.

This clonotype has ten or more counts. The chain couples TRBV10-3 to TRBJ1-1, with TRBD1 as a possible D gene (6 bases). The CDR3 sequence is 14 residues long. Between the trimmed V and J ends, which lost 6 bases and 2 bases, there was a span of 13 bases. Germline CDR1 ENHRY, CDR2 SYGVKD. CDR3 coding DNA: TGTGCCATCAGAGGAGGCGGGGGCAACACTGAAGCTTTCTTT. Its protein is CAIRGGGGNTEAFF.

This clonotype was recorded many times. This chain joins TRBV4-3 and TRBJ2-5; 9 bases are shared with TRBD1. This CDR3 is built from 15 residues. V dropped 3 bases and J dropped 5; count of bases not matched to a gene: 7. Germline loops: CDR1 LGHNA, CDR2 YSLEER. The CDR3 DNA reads TGCGCCAGCAGCCAGATGGGGACAGGGAGGGAGACCCAGTACTTC. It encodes CASSQMGTGRETQYF.

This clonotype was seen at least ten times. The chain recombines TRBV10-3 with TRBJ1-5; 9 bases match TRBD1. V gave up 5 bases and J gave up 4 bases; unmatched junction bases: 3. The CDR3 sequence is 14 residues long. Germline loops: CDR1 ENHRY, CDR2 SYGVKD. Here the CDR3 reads CAISRQGDNQPQHF. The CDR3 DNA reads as TGTGCCATCAGTAGACAGGGGGATAATCAGCCCCAGCATTTT.

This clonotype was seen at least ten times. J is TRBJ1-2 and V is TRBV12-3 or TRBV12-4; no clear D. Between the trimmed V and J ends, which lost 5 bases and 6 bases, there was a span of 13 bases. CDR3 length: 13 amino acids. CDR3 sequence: CASSARIANGYTF. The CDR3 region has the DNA TGTGCCAGCAGTGCCAGAATTGCCAATGGCTACACCTTC.

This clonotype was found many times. CDR3 residues: CASSQKTGDTGELFF. The CDR3 DNA is TGTGCCAGCAGCCAAAAGACAGGGGACACCGGGGAGCTGTTTTTT. The V call is TRBV2, the J call TRBJ2-2; 8 bases map to TRBD1. CDR1 and CDR2 from the germline V gene are SNHLY and FYNNEI. V shed 6 bases and J 3 bases; nucleotides not matched to a gene: 6. This CDR3 is built from 15 residues.

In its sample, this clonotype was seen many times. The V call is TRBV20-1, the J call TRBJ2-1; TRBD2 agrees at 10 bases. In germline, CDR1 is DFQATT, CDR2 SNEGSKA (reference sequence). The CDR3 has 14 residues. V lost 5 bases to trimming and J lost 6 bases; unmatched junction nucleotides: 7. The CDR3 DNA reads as TGCAGTGCTGAGGACAGCGGGAGGGGCAATGAGCAGTTCTTC. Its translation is CSAEDSGRGNEQFF.

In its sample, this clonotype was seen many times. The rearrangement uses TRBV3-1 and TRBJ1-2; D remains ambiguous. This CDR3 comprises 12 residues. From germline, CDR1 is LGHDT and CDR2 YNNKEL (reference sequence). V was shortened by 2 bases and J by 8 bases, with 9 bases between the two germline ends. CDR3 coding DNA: TGTGCCAGCAGCCAACGGGGTGGCGGCTACACCTTC. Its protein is CASSQRGGGYTF.

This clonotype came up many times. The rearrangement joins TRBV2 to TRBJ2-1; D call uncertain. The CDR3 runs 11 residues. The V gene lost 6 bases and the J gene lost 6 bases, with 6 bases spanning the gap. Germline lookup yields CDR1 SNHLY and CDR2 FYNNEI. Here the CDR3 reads CASSLINEQFF. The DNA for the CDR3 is TGTGCCAGCAGCTTGATCAATGAGCAGTTCTTC.

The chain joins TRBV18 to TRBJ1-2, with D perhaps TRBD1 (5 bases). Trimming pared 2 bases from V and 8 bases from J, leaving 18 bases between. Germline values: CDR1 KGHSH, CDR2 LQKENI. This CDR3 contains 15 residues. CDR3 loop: CASSPRRDGESGYTF. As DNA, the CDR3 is TGTGCCAGCTCACCAAGAAGGGACGGGGAATCGGGCTACACCTTC.

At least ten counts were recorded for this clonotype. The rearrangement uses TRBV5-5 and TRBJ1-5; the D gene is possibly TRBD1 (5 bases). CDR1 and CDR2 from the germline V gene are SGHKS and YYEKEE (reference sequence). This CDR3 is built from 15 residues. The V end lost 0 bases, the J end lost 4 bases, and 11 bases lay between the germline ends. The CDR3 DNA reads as TGTGCCAGCAGCTTGGGGATGGGGGATAATCAGCCCCAGCATTTT. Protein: CASSLGMGDNQPQHF.

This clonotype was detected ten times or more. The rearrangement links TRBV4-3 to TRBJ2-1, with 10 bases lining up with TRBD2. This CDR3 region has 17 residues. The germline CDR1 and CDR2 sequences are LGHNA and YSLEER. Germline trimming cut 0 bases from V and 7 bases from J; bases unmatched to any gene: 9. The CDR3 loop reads CASSQDPASGGGNEQFF. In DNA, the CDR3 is TGCGCCAGCAGCCAAGACCCCGCTAGCGGGGGCGGGAATGAGCAGTTCTTC.